One T cell receptor (beta chain) is described in this entry. No antigen is known for it. The data belong to a study of cytomegalovirus exposure and HLA in healthy donors. This CDR3 is 14 amino acids long. CDR1 is SEHNR, CDR2 FQNEAQ, per germline (reference sequence). With 5 bases removed from V and 6 bases from J, the gap between germline ends came to 11 bases. General study points: Reportedly, diagnosis of cytomegalovirus status by the classifier showed high specificity and sensitivity. Follow-up analysis later connected one missense variant in DCLRE1C with trimming of TCR beta V- and J-genes. In a later analysis, specific HLA alleles were associated with 15,000 to 20,000 TCR beta sequences at a 0.05 false discovery rate.

The PCR was carried out with 60 Vbeta primers and 13 Jbeta primers. Some clones are missing from TCRdb's copy, which holds only in-frame ones; the method was immunoSEQ multiplex PCR. The sample carries some 96,000 clones, roughly three quarters recorded once. The specimen sequenced was PBMCs. The chain employs TRBV7-9 and TRBJ1-6; tentative D call: TRBD1 (6 bases). The origin of this receptor is a female donor in good health and CMV-seronegative. CDR3 sequence reads: CASSPDRTNSPLHF. The CDR3 nucleotides read TGTGCCAGCAGCCCGGACAGAACTAATTCACCCCTCCACTTT.